This T cell receptor (beta chain) was sequenced during a study of T cell repertoires in aging, cancer and after chemotherapy. Study context: Patients with glioblastoma brain tumors were sampled before and after temozolomide-based therapy.

The trim removed 6 bases at V and 3 bases at J, leaving 5 bases unmatched. There are 14 residues in the CDR3. Germline lookup yields CDR1 MNHNS and CDR2 SASEGT. Rearranged V-D-J TRB sequences were amplified with a mixed TRB-A/B primer pool. Each CDR3 protein gets one entry after TCRdb re-called the multiplex PCR reads with MiXCR. This table holds about 400 distinct CDR3 sequences, approximately 24% found once. The template was genomic DNA from peripheral blood, not RNA. Sequenced material: blood. V gene TRBV6-1 combines with J gene TRBJ2-1; 7 bases agree with TRBD1. The TCR was taken from a human donor with a solid tumor. The CDR3 region is CASSRDSSYNEQFF. DNA of the CDR3: TGTGCCAGCAGCCGGGACAGCAGCTACAATGAGCAGTTCTTC.